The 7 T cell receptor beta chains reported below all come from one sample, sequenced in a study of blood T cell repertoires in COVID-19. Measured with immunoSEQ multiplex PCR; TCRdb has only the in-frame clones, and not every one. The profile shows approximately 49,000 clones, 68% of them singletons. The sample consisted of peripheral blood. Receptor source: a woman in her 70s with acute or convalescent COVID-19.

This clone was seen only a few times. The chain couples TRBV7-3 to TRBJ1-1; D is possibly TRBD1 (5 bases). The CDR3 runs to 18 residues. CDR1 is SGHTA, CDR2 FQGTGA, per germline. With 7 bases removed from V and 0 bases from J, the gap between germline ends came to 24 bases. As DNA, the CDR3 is TGTGCCAGCACCCCCAAATGGGATGCAGGGCTATTGAACACTGAAGCTTTCTTT. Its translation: CASTPKWDAGLLNTEAFF.

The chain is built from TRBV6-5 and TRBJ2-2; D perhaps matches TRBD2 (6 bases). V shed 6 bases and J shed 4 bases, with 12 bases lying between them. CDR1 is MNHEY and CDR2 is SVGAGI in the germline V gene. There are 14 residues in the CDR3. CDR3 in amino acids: CASREGLSTGELFF. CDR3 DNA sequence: TGTGCCAGCAGGGAGGGCCTGAGCACCGGGGAGCTGTTTTTT.

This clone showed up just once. The CDR3, as DNA: TGTGCCAGTAGCGGGACAGGGTCTAATCAGCCCCAGCATTTT. Its translation is CASSGTGSNQPQHF. This chain joins TRBV19 and TRBJ1-5; 9 nucleotides line up with TRBD1. Germline V CDR1 and CDR2: LNHDA, SQIVND (reference sequence). The V segment lost 6 bases and the J segment 4 bases; nucleotides outside the gene matches: 4. This CDR3 spans 14 amino acids.

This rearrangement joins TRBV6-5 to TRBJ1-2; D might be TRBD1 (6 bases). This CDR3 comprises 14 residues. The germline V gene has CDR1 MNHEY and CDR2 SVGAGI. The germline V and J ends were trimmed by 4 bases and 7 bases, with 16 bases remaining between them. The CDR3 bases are TGTGCCAGCAGTTTTACAGGGCGGCGTTTTGGCTACACCTTC. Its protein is CASSFTGRRFGYTF.

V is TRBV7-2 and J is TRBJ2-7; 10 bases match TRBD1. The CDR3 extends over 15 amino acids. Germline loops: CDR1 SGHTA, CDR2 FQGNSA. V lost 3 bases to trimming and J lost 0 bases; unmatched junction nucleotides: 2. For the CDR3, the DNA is TGTGCCAGCAGCTTCGGACAGGGGGTCTCCTACGAGCAGTACTTC. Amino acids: CASSFGQGVSYEQYF. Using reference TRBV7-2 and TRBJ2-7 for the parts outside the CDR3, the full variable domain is GAGVSQSPSNKVTEKGKDVELRCDPISGHTALYWYRQSLGQGLEFLIYFQGNSAPDKSGLPSDRFSAERTGGSVSTLTIQRTQQEDSAVYLCASSFGQGVSYEQYFGPGTRLTVT.

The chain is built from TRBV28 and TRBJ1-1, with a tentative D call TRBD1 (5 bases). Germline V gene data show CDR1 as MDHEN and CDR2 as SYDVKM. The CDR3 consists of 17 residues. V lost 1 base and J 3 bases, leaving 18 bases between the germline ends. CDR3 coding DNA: TGTGCCAGCAGTTTATCCGTCCCTTGGGGGGACGACACTGAAGCTTTCTTT. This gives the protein CASSLSVPWGDDTEAFF.

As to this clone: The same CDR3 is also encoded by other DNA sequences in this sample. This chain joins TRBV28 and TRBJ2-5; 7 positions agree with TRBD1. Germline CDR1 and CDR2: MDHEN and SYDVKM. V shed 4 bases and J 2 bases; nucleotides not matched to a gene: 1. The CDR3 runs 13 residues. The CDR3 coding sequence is TGTGCCAGCAGTTCGGGACAGCAAGAGACCCAGTACTTC. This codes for CASSSGQQETQYF.